One and the same sample provided the 18 T cell receptor beta chains below, sequenced in a study of blood T cell repertoires in COVID-19. Here immunoSEQ multiplex PCR was the method, and the copy in TCRdb shows in-frame clones only, minus some. Seen here are about 320,000 clones, approximately 88% observed once, and the top ten hold approximately 1.8%. Sequencing was done on a sample of peripheral blood. The source of these receptors is a woman in her 30s with COVID-19, enrolled during active disease.

The chain has TRBV6-5 and TRBJ1-1, with D perhaps TRBD1 (5 bases). V lost 5 bases and J 3 bases, leaving 13 bases between the germline ends. The CDR3 length is 14 residues. The germline CDR1 and CDR2 sequences are MNHEY and SVGAGI. The CDR3 DNA is TGTGCCAGCAGTATCAGGGACTATGACACTGAAGCTTTCTTT. Its translation is CASSIRDYDTEAFF.

The sample holds one count of this clone. The chain has TRBV12-5 and TRBJ2-1; TRBD2 agrees at 8 bases. Germline V lookup: CDR1 LGHNT, CDR2 FRNRAP. The CDR3 is 17 amino acids. The V gene end was trimmed by 5 bases and the J gene end by 5 bases; junction bases not matched to a gene: 14. Here the CDR3 reads CASGLSSPGGPNNEQFF. As DNA, the CDR3 is TGTGCTAGTGGTCTATCCTCCCCGGGGGGGCCGAACAATGAGCAGTTCTTC. Full variable domain (remainder filled in from reference TRBV12-5 and TRBJ2-1): DARVTQTPRHKVTEMGQEVTMRCQPILGHNTVFWYRQTMMQGLELLAYFRNRAPLDDSGMPKDRFSAEMPDATLATLKIQPSEPRDSAVYFCASGLSSPGGPNNEQFFGPGTRLTVL.

The table lists this clone with a few counts. The V call is TRBV3-1 (or the pseudogene TRBV3-2), the J call TRBJ2-5; 12 nucleotides align to TRBD2. Germline assignment: CDR1 LGHDT and CDR2 YNNKEL (reference sequence). Germline trimming cut 1 base from V and 5 bases from J; bases unmatched to any gene: 8. The CDR3 has 17 residues. The CDR3 bases are TGTGCCAGCAGCCAAGCGACTAGCGGGGGCTCGGGGGAGACCCAGTACTTC. Protein product: CASSQATSGGSGETQYF.

This clone came up once. CDR3 sequence reads: CASSPGTVGDTQYF. CDR3 bases: TGTGCCAGCAGCCCCGGGACAGTAGGAGATACGCAGTATTTT. The genes are TRBV7-2 and TRBJ2-3; 7 bases are shared with TRBD1. The germline V gene has CDR1 SGHTA and CDR2 FQGNSA. V trimming: 5 bases; J trimming: 5 bases; junction bases outside the gene matches: 7. The CDR3 is 14 amino acids.

CDR3 residues: CASSVQGGRTDTQYF. The CDR3, as DNA: TGTGCCAGCAGTGTACAGGGTGGGCGCACAGATACGCAGTATTTT. This chain connects TRBV6-4 to TRBJ2-3; tentative D call: TRBD1 (6 bases). This CDR3 has 15 residues. The germline V and J ends were trimmed by 4 bases and 1 base, with 12 bases remaining between them. CDR1 MRHNA and CDR2 SNTAGT come from the germline V gene.

This chain joins TRBV6-5 and TRBJ2-2; 10 bases map to TRBD1. Per the germline V gene, CDR1 is MNHEY and CDR2 is SVGAGI. The V and J ends lost 6 bases and 5 bases, in that order; junction bases with no gene match: 6. The CDR3 is 15 amino acids. CDR3 protein: CASRPDRGRTGELFF. CDR3 nucleotides: TGTGCCAGCAGACCCGACAGGGGGCGTACCGGGGAGCTGTTTTTT.

Worth noting for this clone: One junction end disagrees with the germline gene, perhaps due to a read error. This chain connects TRBV7-7 to TRBJ2-5, with 16 bases lining up with TRBD2. Germline values: CDR1 SSHAT, CDR2 FNYEAQ (reference sequence). This CDR3 comprises 20 residues. CDR3 amino acids: CASSWNPGTSGGAGWETQYF. CDR3 DNA sequence: TGTGCTAGCAGCTGGAACCCCGGGACTAGCGGGGGGGCAGGGTGGGAGACCCAGTACTTC.

CDR3 region: CALPKTGGPQRETQYF. CDR3 DNA: TGCGCCCTCCCCAAGACGGGGGGCCCGCAGCGGGAGACCCAGTACTTC. The rearrangement joins TRBV5-1 to TRBJ2-5; a possible D gene is TRBD2 (7 bases). There are 16 residues in the CDR3. CDR1 and CDR2 (germline): SGHRS, YFSETQ. The V and J ends lost 10 bases and 5 bases respectively, with 27 bases between them.

V gene TRBV19 combines with J gene TRBJ1-5; TRBD1 aligns across 7 bases. Losses at the gene ends were 7 bases for V and 9 bases for J; bases not matched to a gene: 15. CDR1 and CDR2 (germline): LNHDA, SQIVND (reference sequence). The CDR3 extends over 15 amino acids. CDR3 protein: CASNPLPGGSGPQHF. The CDR3 bases are TGTGCCAGTAACCCGCTACCAGGGGGATCAGGGCCCCAGCATTTT. The variable domain in full, completed from reference TRBV19 and TRBJ1-5, reads DGGITQSPKYLFRKEGQNVTLSCEQNLNHDAMYWYRQDPGQGLRLIYYSQIVNDFQKGDIAEGYSVSREKKESFPLTVTSAQKNPTAFYLCASNPLPGGSGPQHFGDGTRLSIL.

The gene calls are TRBV2 and TRBJ1-1; possibly TRBD1 for D (6 bases). Trimming stripped 1 base from V and 5 bases from J, with 17 bases between. The CDR3 extends over 16 amino acids. Looked up from germline, CDR1 is SNHLY and CDR2 is FYNNEI. This chain's CDR3 is CASSEGGGGFRTEAFF. CDR3 in DNA: TGTGCCAGCAGTGAAGGTGGGGGGGGCTTTAGGACTGAAGCTTTCTTT.

The genes are TRBV2 and TRBJ2-7; 8 bases line up with TRBD1. V gave up 6 bases and J gave up 3 bases; unmatched junction bases: 7. Germline V gene data show CDR1 as SNHLY and CDR2 as FYNNEI. The CDR3 is 14 residues long. CDR3 sequence: CASSPGQAYYEQYV. The CDR3, as DNA: TGTGCCAGCAGCCCGGGACAGGCCTACTACGAGCAGTACGTC.

The V and J genes are TRBV28 and TRBJ2-7; 7 bases are shared with TRBD1. This CDR3 has 11 residues. Trimming removed 10 bases from V and 12 bases from J; junction bases left unmatched: 12. Germline lookup yields CDR1 MDHEN and CDR2 SYDVKM. The DNA for the CDR3 is TGTGCCACCCACAGGGGCGGGCAGCCGTACGTC. Encoded protein: CATHRGGQPYV.

The rearrangement uses TRBV5-1 and TRBJ1-2; D uncertain. Germline V CDR1 and CDR2: SGHRS, YFSETQ. The V end was cut by 4 bases, the J end by 3 bases, with 10 bases between. The CDR3 extends over 13 amino acids. As DNA, the CDR3 is TGCGCCAGCAGCGCCGGGGAAGACTATGGCTACACCTTC. It yields the protein CASSAGEDYGYTF.

The chain carries TRBV4-2 and TRBJ1-2; unclear D gene. Germline loops: CDR1 LGHNA, CDR2 YNFKEQ. The CDR3 has 11 amino acids. V was clipped by 0 bases and J by 8 bases, with 4 bases between them. CDR3 sequence: CASSQEGGYTF. Here the CDR3 DNA reads TGTGCCAGCAGCCAAGAGGGCGGCTACACCTTC.

J is TRBJ2-5 and V is TRBV2; D is possibly TRBD1 (6 bases). CDR3 length: 15 amino acids. Germline lookup yields CDR1 SNHLY and CDR2 FYNNEI. Trimming removed 4 bases at V and 5 bases at J, with 17 bases between. The CDR3 spells CASSGPTGYGETQYF. In nucleotides, the CDR3 is TGTGCCAGCAGTGGCCCTACAGGGTACGGGGAGACCCAGTACTTC.

V usage is TRBV4-1 and J usage is TRBJ1-2, with a weak D call TRBD1 (5 bases). CDR1 and CDR2 (germline): MGHRA, YSYEKL. The CDR3 sequence is 15 residues long. The ends were cut back, 0 bases at V and 8 bases at J, with 16 bases in the middle. The CDR3 DNA is TGCGCCAGCAGCCAAGATCGATCAGGGCCCATGGGCTACACCTTC. Translated: CASSQDRSGPMGYTF.

The CDR3 loop is CASSLFRGLRNTEAFF. The CDR3 region has the DNA TGTGCCAGCAGCTTGTTTCGGGGATTAAGGAACACTGAAGCTTTCTTT. V is TRBV5-4 and J is TRBJ1-1; unclear D gene. The germline V and J ends were trimmed by 1 base and 1 base, with 14 bases remaining between them. Germline V gene data show CDR1 as SGHNT and CDR2 as YYREEE (reference sequence). The CDR3 length is 16 residues.

The V call is TRBV7-9, the J call TRBJ1-2, with D hard to call. CDR1 is SEHNR, CDR2 FQNEAQ, per germline (reference sequence). This CDR3 has 16 amino acids. The ends were cut back, 1 base at V and 1 base at J, with 13 bases in the middle. The CDR3 DNA sequence: TGTGCCAGCAGCTTAGGGGTGCGAGGGCATAACTATGGCTACACCTTC. This gives the protein CASSLGVRGHNYGYTF.